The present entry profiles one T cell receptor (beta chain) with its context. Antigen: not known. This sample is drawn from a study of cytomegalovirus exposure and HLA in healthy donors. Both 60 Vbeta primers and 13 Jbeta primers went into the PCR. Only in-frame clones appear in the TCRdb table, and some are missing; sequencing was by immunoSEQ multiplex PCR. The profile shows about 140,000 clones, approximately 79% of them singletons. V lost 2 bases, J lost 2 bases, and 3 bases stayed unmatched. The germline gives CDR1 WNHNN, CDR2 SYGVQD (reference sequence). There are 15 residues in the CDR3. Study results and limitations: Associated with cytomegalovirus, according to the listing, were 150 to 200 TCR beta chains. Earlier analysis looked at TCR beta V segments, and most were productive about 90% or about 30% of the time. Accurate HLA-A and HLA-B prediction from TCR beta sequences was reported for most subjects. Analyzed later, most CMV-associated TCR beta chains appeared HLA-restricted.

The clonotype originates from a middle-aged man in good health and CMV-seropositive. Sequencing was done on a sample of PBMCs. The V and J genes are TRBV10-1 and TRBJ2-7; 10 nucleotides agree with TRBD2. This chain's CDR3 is CASSEGLAVTYEQYF. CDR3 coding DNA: TGCGCCAGCAGTGAGGGACTAGCGGTTACCTACGAGCAGTACTTC.